Sequencing of this T cell receptor beta chain was carried out in a study of OX40 agonist ivuxolimab in advanced cancers. Study overall: Ivuxolimab, an antibody acting as an agonist of OX40 (CD134), was used to treat patients. Recorded diagnoses for dose-escalation patients were hepatocellular carcinoma, melanoma, renal cell or head and neck cancer.

Study conclusions and caveats: CD4+ and CD8+ blood T cells expanded clonally by week 6 at 0.1 to 3.0 mg/kg. In CD8+ T cells, expanded clones were on average more numerous than in CD4+.

The V gene lost 1 base and the J gene lost 4 bases, with 10 bases spanning the gap. This CDR3 spans 13 amino acids. The germline CDR1 and CDR2 sequences are GTSNPN and SVGIG (reference sequence). Notes on this clone: The antigen is undetermined. Other DNA sequences in the same sample also yield this CDR3.

Some clones are missing from TCRdb's copy, which holds only in-frame ones; the method was immunoSEQ multiplex PCR. The profile shows approximately 41,000 clones, around four fifths of them singletons. Material: CD4+ or CD8+ T cells sorted from blood, obtained in a trial of the OX40 agonist ivuxolimab. This receptor was obtained from an adult with an advanced solid tumor such as melanoma, head and neck, liver or kidney cancer. The V call is TRBV30, the J call TRBJ1-2; D unresolved. The DNA for the CDR3 is TGTGCCTGGAGTGACTCGTATCCCTATGGCTACACCTTC. As protein: CAWSDSYPYGYTF.